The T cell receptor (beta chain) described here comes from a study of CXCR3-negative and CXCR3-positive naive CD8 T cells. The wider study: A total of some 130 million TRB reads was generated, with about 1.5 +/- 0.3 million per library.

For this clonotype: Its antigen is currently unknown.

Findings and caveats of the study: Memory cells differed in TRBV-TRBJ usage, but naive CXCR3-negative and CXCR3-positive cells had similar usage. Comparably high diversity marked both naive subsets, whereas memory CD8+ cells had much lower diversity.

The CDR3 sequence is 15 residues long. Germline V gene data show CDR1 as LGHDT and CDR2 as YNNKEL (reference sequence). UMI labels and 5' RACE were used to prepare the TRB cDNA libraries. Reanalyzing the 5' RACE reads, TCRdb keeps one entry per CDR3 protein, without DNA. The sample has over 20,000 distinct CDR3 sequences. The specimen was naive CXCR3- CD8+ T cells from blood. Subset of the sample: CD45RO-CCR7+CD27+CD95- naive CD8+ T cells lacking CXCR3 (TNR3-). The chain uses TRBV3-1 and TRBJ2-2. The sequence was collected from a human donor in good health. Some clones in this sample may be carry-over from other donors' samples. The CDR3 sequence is CASSQGRTNTGELFF.